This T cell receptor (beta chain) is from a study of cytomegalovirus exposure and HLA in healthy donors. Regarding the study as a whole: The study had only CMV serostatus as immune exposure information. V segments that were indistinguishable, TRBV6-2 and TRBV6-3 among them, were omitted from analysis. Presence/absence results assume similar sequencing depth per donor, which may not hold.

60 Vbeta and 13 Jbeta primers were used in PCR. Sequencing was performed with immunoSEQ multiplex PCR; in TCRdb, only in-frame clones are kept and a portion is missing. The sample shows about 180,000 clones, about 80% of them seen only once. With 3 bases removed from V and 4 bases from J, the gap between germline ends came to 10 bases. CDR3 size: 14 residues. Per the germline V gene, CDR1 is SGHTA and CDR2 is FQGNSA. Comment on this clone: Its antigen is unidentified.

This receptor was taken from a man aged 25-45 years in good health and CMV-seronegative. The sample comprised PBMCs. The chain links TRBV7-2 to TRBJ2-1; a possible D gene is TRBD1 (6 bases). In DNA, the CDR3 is TGTGCCAGCAGCTTCGAAGACAGGTACAATGAGCAGTTCTTC. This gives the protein CASSFEDRYNEQFF.